These T cell receptor beta chains were read from a single sample in a study of cytomegalovirus exposure and HLA in healthy donors. TCRdb's copy holds only in-frame clones and misses some; the assay was immunoSEQ multiplex PCR. Among approximately 170,000 clones, approximately 80% were seen once, and the ten largest hold 2% to 3%. Source material: PBMCs. These receptor sequences come from a male donor in good health and CMV-seronegative. The CDR3 runs from the conserved cysteine through the conserved F or W. D genes are given only for firm matches. Size tells how often a clone was seen (once, few, many) or the class of an expanded clone, and some rows leave it out.

.	TRBV4-1	TRBD1	TRBJ2-7	CASSQGQGGSYEQYF	TGCGCCAGCAGCCAAGGACAGGGCGGCTCCTACGAGCAGTACTTC
.	TRBV7-2	TRBD2	TRBJ2-1	CASSPRGGAASEQFF	TGTGCCAGCAGCCCCCGGGGGGGGGCAGCAAGTGAGCAGTTCTTC
.	TRBV30	TRBD1	TRBJ2-7	CAWSVRRGTGTYEQYF	TGTGCCTGGAGTGTTCGTCGGGGGACAGGGACTTACGAGCAGTACTTC
.	TRBV4-2	TRBD1	TRBJ2-7	CASSQEITGGGSYEQYF	TGTGCCAGCAGCCAAGAGATAACAGGGGGAGGCTCCTACGAGCAGTACTTC
.	TRBV4-1	.	TRBJ1-2	CASSQERRESGYGYTF	TGCGCCAGCAGCCAAGAACGGAGGGAATCAGGGTATGGCTACACCTTC
once	TRBV15	.	TRBJ1-3	CATSNTDSGNTIYF	TGTGCCACCAGCAATACTGACTCTGGAAACACCATATATTTT
.	TRBV6-5	.	TRBJ2-7	CASFTFPYEQYF	TGTGCCAGTTTTACATTCCCCTACGAGCAGTACTTC
.	TRBV7-2	.	TRBJ2-5	CASSLDRSQETQYF	TGTGCCAGCAGCTTAGACAGGTCGCAGGAGACCCAGTACTTC
.	TRBV7-8	TRBD1	TRBJ1-4	CASSSADRGPDEKLFF	TGTGCCAGCAGCTCGGCGGACAGGGGGCCCGATGAAAAACTGTTTTTT
.	TRBV30	TRBD1	TRBJ2-5	CAWSVPRGHETQYF	TGTGCCTGGAGTGTTCCCAGGGGGCACGAGACCCAGTACTTC
.	TRBV9	.	TRBJ1-1	CASSVGRGGKTEAFF	TGTGCCAGCAGCGTAGGTCGGGGGGGGAAGACTGAAGCTTTCTTT
.	TRBV28	TRBD1	TRBJ2-5	CASTPYRGEETQYF	TGTGCCAGCACTCCATACAGGGGGGAAGAGACCCAGTACTTC
once	TRBV1	.	TRBJ2-3	CTSSQGTSGRNSDTQYF	TGCACCAGCAGCCAAGGGACTAGCGGGAGGAACTCAGATACGCAGTATTTT
.	TRBV28	TRBD2	TRBJ2-2	CASSFPGLAGTNTGELFF	TGTGCCAGCAGTTTTCCGGGACTAGCGGGTACGAACACCGGGGAGCTGTTTTTT
.	TRBV5-8	.	TRBJ2-3	CASSLSGSDTQYF	TGTGCCAGCAGCTTATCAGGGTCAGATACGCAGTATTTT
.	TRBV9	.	TRBJ1-1	CASSPHLGAEAFF	TGTGCCAGCAGCCCCCATCTGGGCGCTGAAGCTTTCTTT
.	TRBV2	.	TRBJ2-7	CASSVVQGTYEQYF	TGTGCCAGCAGTGTCGTCCAGGGGACCTACGAGCAGTACTTC
.	TRBV29-1	TRBD2	TRBJ2-1	CSVELAGGNNEQFF	TGCAGCGTTGAACTAGCGGGGGGCAACAATGAGCAGTTCTTC
.	TRBV27	TRBD1	TRBJ1-4	CASSPTTGGASKKLFF	TGTGCCAGCAGTCCAACGACAGGGGGCGCCTCGAAAAAACTGTTTTTT
.	TRBV4-1	TRBD1	TRBJ2-6	CASSHVRTGPGANVLTF	TGCGCCAGCAGCCACGTGCGGACAGGGCCCGGGGCCAACGTCCTGACTTTC
.	TRBV6-6	.	TRBJ1-2	CASSSNNYGYTF	TGTGCCAGCAGTTCAAATAACTATGGCTACACCTTC
.	TRBV29-1	.	TRBJ1-2	CSVRPPYPGGGNYGYTF	TGCAGCGTTCGCCCGCCCTACCCCGGCGGGGGGAATTATGGCTACACCTTC
.	TRBV6-1	TRBD1	TRBJ1-5	CASSKGGSNQPQHF	TGTGCCAGCTCCAAAGGGGGCAGCAATCAGCCCCAGCATTTT
.	TRBV11-2	.	TRBJ2-3	CASSYGAAYTDTQYF	TGTGCCAGCAGCTATGGAGCGGCTTACACAGATACGCAGTATTTT
.	TRBV5-1	TRBD1	TRBJ1-3	CASSLGVWTGKRVSRNTIYF	TGCGCCAGCAGCTTGGGGGTCTGGACAGGAAAGAGGGTATCGAGAAACACCATATATTTT
.	TRBV28	TRBD1	TRBJ1-1	CASSLGQGRMNTEAFF	TGTGCCAGCAGTTTGGGACAGGGAAGAATGAACACTGAAGCTTTCTTT
.	TRBV9	TRBD1	TRBJ2-1	CASSYRGDEQFF	TGTGCCAGCAGCTACAGGGGTGATGAGCAGTTCTTC
.	TRBV28	TRBD2	TRBJ2-3	CASSSPSGTTDTQYF	TGTGCCAGCAGTTCCCCTAGCGGGACCACAGATACGCAGTATTTT
.	TRBV7-9	TRBD1	TRBJ2-7	CASSPPQGAEQYF	TGTGCCAGCAGCCCCCCCCAGGGGGCAGAGCAGTACTTC
.	TRBV19	.	TRBJ1-4	CASSMRGGDEKLFF	TGTGCCAGTAGTATGCGGGGAGGTGATGAAAAACTGTTTTTT
.	TRBV19	.	TRBJ1-2	CASSIAGAYGYTF	TGTGCCAGTAGTATAGCAGGGGCCTATGGCTACACCTTC
.	TRBV4-3	.	TRBJ2-5	CASSQDPGRQETQYF	TGCGCCAGCAGCCAAGATCCAGGGCGGCAAGAGACCCAGTACTTC
.	TRBV28	TRBD2	TRBJ2-2	CASSLPSGIVTGELFF	TGTGCCAGCAGTTTACCCAGCGGGATCGTCACCGGGGAGCTGTTTTTT
.	TRBV7-8	TRBD2	TRBJ2-7	CASSPNPSGRSEQYF	TGTGCCAGCAGCCCGAACCCTAGCGGGAGAAGCGAGCAGTACTTC
.	TRBV9	TRBD1	TRBJ2-7	CASSPGGDRGILEQYF	TGTGCCAGCAGCCCCGGGGGGGACAGGGGAATATTGGAGCAGTACTTC
.	TRBV5-1	TRBD1	TRBJ2-4	CASSPQGTGENIQYF	TGCGCCAGCAGCCCACAAGGGACAGGGGAAAACATTCAGTACTTC
few	TRBV5-6	TRBD1	TRBJ1-2	CASRYRGPSLSNYGYTF	TGTGCCAGCAGATACAGGGGTCCCTCCCTTTCTAACTATGGCTACACCTTC
.	TRBV2	TRBD1	TRBJ1-1	CASSPGTGNTEAFF	TGTGCCAGCAGTCCCGGGACAGGGAACACTGAAGCTTTCTTT
few	TRBV9	.	TRBJ1-1	CASSSLDGMRTEAFF	TGTGCCAGCAGCTCCTTGGACGGGATGAGGACTGAAGCTTTCTTT
.	TRBV5-1	.	TRBJ2-5	CASSFLGGGQETQYF	TGCGCCAGCAGCTTCCTTGGCGGTGGACAAGAGACCCAGTACTTC
.	TRBV5-1	TRBD2	TRBJ2-7	CASSLVLAGRYEQYF	TGCGCCAGCAGCTTGGTGCTAGCGGGACGCTACGAGCAGTACTTC
once	TRBV4-3	TRBD1	TRBJ1-1	CASSQTTGGGTEAFF	TGCGCCAGCAGCCAAACGACAGGGGGCGGCACTGAAGCTTTCTTT
.	TRBV29-1	.	TRBJ1-2	CSVEAGIYGYTF	TGCAGCGTTGAAGCAGGGATTTATGGCTACACCTTC
.	TRBV27	TRBD1	TRBJ2-2	CASRWTGGRSITGELFF	TGTGCCAGCAGGTGGACAGGGGGCAGGAGTATCACCGGGGAGCTGTTTTTT
.	TRBV6-5	TRBD1	TRBJ2-1	CASSSGQGAKNEQFF	TGTGCCAGCAGTTCCGGACAGGGGGCGAAAAATGAGCAGTTCTTC
once	TRBV7-9	.	TRBJ1-5	CSSSLVNQPQHF	TGTTCCAGCAGCTTAGTAAATCAGCCCCAGCATTTT
.	TRBV10-3	.	TRBJ2-7	CAIRGGRSSYEQYF	TGTGCCATCAGGGGGGGACGGAGCTCCTACGAGCAGTACTTC
.	TRBV6-5	.	TRBJ1-2	CASSQSGSLNYGYTF	TGTGCCAGCAGTCAATCAGGGTCCCTTAACTATGGCTACACCTTC
.	TRBV27	TRBD1	TRBJ1-4	CASSFSPRGLNEKLFF	TGTGCCAGCAGTTTCTCCCCCAGGGGGCTGAATGAAAAACTGTTTTTT
.	TRBV10-2	TRBD1	TRBJ1-2	CASSERTGFYGYTF	TGCGCCAGCAGTGAGCGGACAGGCTTCTATGGCTACACCTTC
.	TRBV13	TRBD1	TRBJ2-7	CASSLGTGLNEQYF	TGTGCCAGCAGCTTAGGGACAGGGCTAAACGAGCAGTACTTC
.	TRBV6-5	TRBD1	TRBJ2-1	CASSSRDSIYNEQFF	TGTGCCAGCAGTTCCCGGGACAGCATATACAATGAGCAGTTCTTC